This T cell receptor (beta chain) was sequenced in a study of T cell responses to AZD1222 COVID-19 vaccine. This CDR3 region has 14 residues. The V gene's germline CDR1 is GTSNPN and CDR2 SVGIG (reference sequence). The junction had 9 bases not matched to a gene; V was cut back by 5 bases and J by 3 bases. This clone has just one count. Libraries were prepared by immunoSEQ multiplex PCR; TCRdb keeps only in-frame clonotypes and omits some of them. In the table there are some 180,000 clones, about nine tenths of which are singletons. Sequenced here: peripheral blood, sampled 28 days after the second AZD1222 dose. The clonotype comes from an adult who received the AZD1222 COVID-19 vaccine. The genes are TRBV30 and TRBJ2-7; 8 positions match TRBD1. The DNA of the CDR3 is TGTGCCTGGGAAACAGGGGGAGGTGGCTACGAGCAGTACTTC. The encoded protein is CAWETGGGGYEQYF.